The 22 T cell receptor beta chains reported below all come from one sample, sequenced in a study of HIV-infected patients and healthy controls (dated by TCRdb to 2013 to 2014). The study collected follow-up blood from HIV-infected patients roughly three months, about 14 weeks, after antiretroviral therapy began. Since whole blood was used without any cell fractionation, the repertoire reflected all peripheral T cells in unsorted form. Library method: 5' RACE. For sequencing, an Illumina MiSeq was employed. Reverse transcription of approximately 460 ng RNA was performed with SuperScript III using primers directed against the alpha and beta constant regions. Alpha and beta chain libraries were generated separately via chain-specific third strand synthesis with multiplexing indices. TCRdb passed the public sequencing reads through fastp at Q25 and MiXCR, retaining productive beta sequences. Each CDR3 protein appears once, grouped with its most common genes and DNA. The sample table shows some 20,000 distinct CDR3 sequences, and about 8.5% are seen once. Approximately 21% of the sample rests with the top ten.

This specimen was blood, taken during antiretroviral therapy. The receptors stem from an adult with HIV infection.

This clonotype was counted many times. This chain uses TRBV6-5 with TRBJ2-1, with TRBD1 as a possible D gene (6 bases). V gave up 0 bases and J gave up 10 bases, with 10 bases separating them. The CDR3 loop spans 13 amino acids. Germline V gene data show CDR1 as MNHEY and CDR2 as SVGAGI. The chain's CDR3 is CASSYSPGVEQFF. The CDR3 bases are TGTGCCAGCAGTTACTCCCCAGGGGTAGAGCAGTTCTTC.

This chain uses TRBV3-1 with TRBJ2-7; D unresolved. CDR1 and CDR2 from the germline V gene are LGHDT and YNNKEL (reference sequence). This CDR3 has 13 residues. The V end was cut by 0 bases, the J end by 6 bases, with 9 bases between. Here the CDR3 DNA reads TGTGCCAGCAGCCAAGAAGGAGTTGGCGAGCAGTACTTC. This gives the protein CASSQEGVGEQYF.

This clonotype has at least ten counts. The V and J genes are TRBV20-1 and TRBJ2-5; 11 bases fit TRBD1. The germline V gene encodes CDR1 DFQATT and CDR2 SNEGSKA (reference sequence). This CDR3 is 15 amino acids long. Trimming took 2 bases from V and 5 from J; bases not matched to a gene: 7. For the CDR3, the DNA is TGCAGTGCTAGACCCCGGACAGGGGGCGTTGAGACCCAGTACTTC. Translation gives CSARPRTGGVETQYF.

About this clonotype: A much larger clone differs from this one at a single base, so this may be a read error. The J gene is TRBJ2-7, the V gene TRBV6-5, with 10 bases matching TRBD1. Germline assignment: CDR1 MNHEY and CDR2 SVGAGI. The CDR3 length is 15 residues. Germline trimming cut 8 bases from V and 4 bases from J; bases unmatched to any gene: 11. The CDR3 protein is CASGLGQGVLYEQYF. The CDR3 region has the DNA TGTGCCAGCGGCCTCGGACAGGGGGTTTTGTACGAGCAGTACTTC.

This clonotype has ten or more counts. The V and J genes are TRBV6-6 and TRBJ1-5; TRBD1 matches 8 bases. The CDR3 extends over 14 amino acids. Germline loops: CDR1 MNHNY, CDR2 SVGAGI (reference sequence). V shed 6 bases, J shed 7 bases, and the junction held 8 bases outside the gene matches. CDR3 in amino acids: CASSPDRGGQPQHF. DNA of the CDR3: TGTGCCAGCAGCCCAGACAGGGGAGGACAGCCCCAGCATTTT.

This clonotype was counted ten times or more. The V gene is TRBV19, the J gene TRBJ1-5, with a weak D call TRBD1 (5 bases). V was shortened by 3 bases and J by 7 bases, with 10 bases between the two germline ends. Germline V gene data show CDR1 as LNHDA and CDR2 as SQIVND (reference sequence). CDR3 size: 13 residues. The CDR3 sequence is CASSMGGNQPQHF. In DNA form, the CDR3 reads TGTGCCAGTAGTATGGGGGGTAACCAGCCCCAGCATTTT.

In its sample, this clonotype was seen once. Being one base from a much bigger clone, this may be a read error. The CDR3 DNA is TGCACCAGCAGCTTGGAACGGGGTTTTCAAAATGAGCAGTTCTTC. Translation gives CTSSLERGFQNEQFF. V and J are TRBV5-1 and TRBJ2-1; D is possibly TRBD2 (5 bases). This CDR3 comprises 15 residues. CDR1 SGHRS and CDR2 YFSETQ come from the germline V gene.

This chain links TRBV7-9 with TRBJ1-4; D is possibly TRBD1 (6 bases). The CDR3 consists of 14 residues. CDR1 and CDR2 (germline): SEHNR, FQNEAQ (reference sequence). V was pared by 4 bases and J by 8 bases, with 14 bases between. The CDR3 here is CASSYGGLGEKLFF. Written as DNA, the CDR3 is TGTGCCAGCAGCTACGGGGGGCTAGGGGAAAAACTGTTTTTT.

The V call is TRBV30, the J call TRBJ2-2; D gene uncertain. The V gene lost 4 bases and the J gene lost 6 bases, with 6 bases spanning the gap. This CDR3 comprises 11 residues. From germline, CDR1 is GTSNPN and CDR2 SVGIG (reference sequence). CDR3 nucleotide sequence: TGTGCCTGGAACGCCGCCGGGGAGCTGTTTTTT. Protein sequence: CAWNAAGELFF. Complete variable domain (other parts from reference TRBV30 and TRBJ2-2): SQTIHQWPATLVQPVGSPLSLECTVEGTSNPNLYWYRQAAGRGLQLLFYSVGIGQISSEVPQNLSASRPQDRQFILSSKKLLLSDSGFYLCAWNAAGELFFGEGSRLTVL.

The V gene is TRBV28, the J gene TRBJ1-4; D possibly corresponds to TRBD1 (5 bases). Germline values: CDR1 MDHEN, CDR2 SYDVKM. Trimming took off 6 bases at V and 0 bases at J, with 8 bases between the two ends. The CDR3 is made up of 14 amino acids. The CDR3 DNA reads TGTGCCAGCAGGCAGGGAGCAACTAATGAAAAACTGTTTTTT. As protein: CASRQGATNEKLFF.

The CDR3 here is CASSTPLGGQETQYF. DNA for the CDR3: TGTGCCAGCAGCACCCCGTTGGGGGGGCAAGAGACCCAGTACTTC. V and J are TRBV7-6 and TRBJ2-5, with 7 nucleotides matching TRBD2. Trimming removed 5 bases from V and 2 bases from J; junction bases left unmatched: 8. CDR3 length: 15 residues. Germline CDR1 is SGHVS and CDR2 is FNYEAQ.

This chain connects TRBV7-9 to TRBJ2-7; 7 bases match TRBD1. The CDR3 runs 15 residues. Germline CDR1 and CDR2: SEHNR and FQNEAQ (reference sequence). The trim removed 1 base at V and 7 bases at J, leaving 10 bases unmatched. CDR3 bases: TGTGCCAGCAGCTTAGGGGCAGGGGGTGTCTTGGAGCAGTACTTC. Its protein product is CASSLGAGGVLEQYF.

This clonotype came up many times. V is TRBV5-1 and J is TRBJ2-2; D may be TRBD1 (5 bases). Germline CDR1 is SGHRS and CDR2 is YFSETQ. The CDR3 is 12 amino acids. Trimming took off 4 bases at V and 5 bases at J, with 6 bases between the two ends. The CDR3 DNA sequence: TGCGCCAGCAGCCACAGGACCGGGGAGCTGTTTTTT. Its protein is CASSHRTGELFF. Full variable domain (rest looked up from reference TRBV5-1 and TRBJ2-2): KAGVTQTPRYLIKTRGQQVTLSCSPISGHRSVSWYQQTPGQGLQFLFEYFSETQRNKGNFPGRFSGRQFSNSRSEMNVSTLELGDSALYLCASSHRTGELFFGEGSRLTVL.

This clonotype was observed at least ten times. The chain employs TRBV7-2 and TRBJ1-5, with 7 bases identical to TRBD1. The J segment lost 3 bases and the V segment lost 4 bases, leaving 6 bases of the junction unmatched. CDR1 and CDR2 from the germline V gene are SGHTA and FQGNSA. This CDR3 region has 15 residues. The CDR3 DNA reads as TGTGCCAGCAGCTCGTACAGGGGACTCAATCAGCCCCAGCATTTT. Amino acids: CASSSYRGLNQPQHF.

This clonotype occurred many times. V usage is TRBV30 and J usage is TRBJ2-7; no firm D call. Germline loops: CDR1 GTSNPN, CDR2 SVGIG (reference sequence). V was clipped by 4 bases and J by 9 bases, with 13 bases between them. CDR3 length equals 11 residues. CDR3 DNA sequence: TGTGCCTGGATTGGAGCTCTCGGGCAGTACTTC. Translating gives CAWIGALGQYF.

Ten or more counts support this clonotype. The chain recombines TRBV13 with TRBJ2-5; D is perhaps TRBD1 (6 bases). The germline gives CDR1 PRHDT, CDR2 FYEKMQ (reference sequence). Between the trimmed V and J ends, which lost 5 bases and 4 bases, there was a span of 14 bases. The CDR3 contains 14 residues. CDR3 sequence reads: CASSSQQGRETQYF. The CDR3 region has the DNA TGTGCCAGCAGCAGCCAACAGGGACGAGAGACCCAGTACTTC. The variable domain in full, with the rest retrieved from reference TRBV13 and TRBJ2-5, is AAGVIQSPRHLIKEKRETATLKCYPIPRHDTVYWYQQGPGQDPQFLISFYEKMQSDKGSIPDRFSAQQFSDYHSELNMSSLELGDSALYFCASSSQQGRETQYFGPGTRLLVL.

This clonotype was seen ten or more times. The chain carries TRBV3-1 and TRBJ2-1; no firm D call. The CDR3 contains 14 residues. CDR1 and CDR2 (germline): LGHDT, YNNKEL (reference sequence). Between the trimmed V and J ends, which lost 0 bases and 4 bases, there was a span of 7 bases. CDR3 sequence (DNA): TGTGCCAGCAGCCAAGAGGGGTTGTACAATGAGCAGTTCTTC. Protein: CASSQEGLYNEQFF.

The chain employs TRBV27 and TRBJ2-1; D remains unclear. Trimming removed 6 bases from V and 5 bases from J, with 8 bases in between. Germline V lookup: CDR1 MNHEY, CDR2 SMNVEV (reference sequence). The CDR3 is 12 amino acids. CDR3 sequence: CASRADHNEQFF. CDR3 DNA: TGTGCCAGCAGAGCAGATCACAATGAGCAGTTCTTC.

The rearrangement joins TRBV6-2 or TRBV6-3 to TRBJ1-2, with 7 bases aligning to TRBD1. This CDR3 comprises 14 residues. V shed 5 bases and J 4 bases; nucleotides not matched to a gene: 7. Germline CDR1 and CDR2: MNHEY and SVGEGT. The DNA for the CDR3 is TGTGCCAGCAGTAACGAGACAGGGATCTATGGCTACACCTTC. This sequence encodes CASSNETGIYGYTF.

The table lists this clonotype with many counts. The chain links TRBV6-2 or TRBV6-3 to TRBJ2-5; D unresolved. Per the germline V gene, CDR1 is MNHEY and CDR2 is SVGEGT. The CDR3 runs to 14 residues. Deletions cut 2 bases from V and 1 base from J, with 8 bases between. CDR3: CASSYEAIQETQYF. CDR3 bases: TGTGCCAGCAGTTACGAGGCTATCCAAGAGACCCAGTACTTC.

This clonotype is judged medium-sized. The genes are TRBV20-1 and TRBJ2-4, with D perhaps matching TRBD2 (7 bases). CDR1 is DFQATT and CDR2 is SNEGSKA in the germline V gene (reference sequence). The V gene lost 6 bases and the J gene lost 5 bases, with 11 bases spanning the gap. The CDR3 extends over 12 amino acids. Written as DNA, the CDR3 is TGCAGTGCAGGGGAGGGGGAAAACATTCAGTACTTC. Translating it yields CSAGEGENIQYF.

This clonotype has ten or more counts. The gene calls are TRBV6-5 and TRBJ2-2; D is possibly TRBD1 or TRBD2 (5 bases each). Germline CDR1 MNHEY, CDR2 SVGAGI. Trimming left V 0 bases short and J 5 bases short, with 16 bases between. The CDR3 contains 17 residues. The CDR3 DNA reads as TGTGCCAGCAGTTACTCGGGTCCAGGGTGGGGGACCGGGGAGCTGTTTTTT. Its translation: CASSYSGPGWGTGELFF.